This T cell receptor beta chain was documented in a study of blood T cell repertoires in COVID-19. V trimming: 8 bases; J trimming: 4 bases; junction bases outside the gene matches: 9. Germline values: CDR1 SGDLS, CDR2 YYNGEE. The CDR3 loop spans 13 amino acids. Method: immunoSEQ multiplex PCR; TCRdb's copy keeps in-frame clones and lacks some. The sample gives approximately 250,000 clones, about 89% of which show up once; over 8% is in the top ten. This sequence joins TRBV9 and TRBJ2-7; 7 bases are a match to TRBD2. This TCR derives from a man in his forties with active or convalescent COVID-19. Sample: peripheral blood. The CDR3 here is CASERPGRYEQYF. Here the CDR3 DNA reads TGTGCCAGTGAACGACCCGGGAGGTACGAGCAGTACTTC. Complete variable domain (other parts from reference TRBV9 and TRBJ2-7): DSGVTQTPKHLITATGQRVTLRCSPRSGDLSVYWYQQSLDQGLQFLIQYYNGEERAKGNILERFSAQQFPDLHSELNLSSLELGDSALYFCASERPGRYEQYFGPGTRLTVT.